Below are 5 T cell receptor beta chains sequenced from a single sample in a study of CD8 T cells in ankylosing spondylitis. TCRdb recomputed calls from the 5' RACE reads with MiXCR, one row per CDR3 protein. The sample yields under 300,000 distinct CDR3 sequences, 15% to 20% seen once. The sequencing input was blood, either unsorted or a sorted T cell fraction (not recorded which). The source of these receptors is a male donor with ankylosing spondylitis or in good health (not recorded which).

The rearrangement links TRBV20-1 to TRBJ2-2; D may be TRBD1 (5 bases). Germline assignment: CDR1 DFQATT and CDR2 SNEGSKA (reference sequence). V was cut by 0 bases and J by 1 base, with 15 bases left in between. CDR3 length equals 17 residues. CDR3 in amino acids: CSARDLLRDRNTGELFF. The CDR3, as DNA: TGCAGTGCTAGAGATCTTCTTCGTGACAGGAACACCGGGGAGCTGTTTTTT.

There are many counts of this clonotype. The chain carries TRBV11-1 and TRBJ2-2, with D perhaps TRBD2 (6 bases). Per the germline V gene, CDR1 is SGHAT and CDR2 is FQDESV (reference sequence). The ends were cut back, 5 bases at V and 1 base at J, with 11 bases in the middle. CDR3 length: 15 amino acids. The CDR3 loop reads CASSEGLLNTGELFF. CDR3 DNA: TGTGCCAGCAGCGAGGGACTCCTGAACACCGGGGAGCTGTTTTTT.

This sequence joins TRBV11-1 and TRBJ2-1; 7 nucleotides agree with TRBD2. The CDR3 spans 14 residues. V was clipped by 2 bases and J by 8 bases; unmatched bases: 6. In germline, CDR1 is SGHAT, CDR2 FQDESV (reference sequence). Here the CDR3 reads CASSLRAGVDEQFF. CDR3 DNA sequence: TGTGCCAGCAGCTTACGGGCGGGAGTCGATGAGCAGTTCTTC.

This clonotype was observed many times. The rearrangement links TRBV7-9 to TRBJ1-2, with D possibly being TRBD1 (5 bases). Trimming stripped 3 bases from V and 0 bases from J, with 8 bases between. CDR1 is SEHNR and CDR2 is FQNEAQ in the germline V gene (reference sequence). The CDR3 contains 14 residues. CDR3 in amino acids: CASSLGGANYGYTF. CDR3 bases: TGTGCCAGCAGCTTGGGGGGAGCTAACTATGGCTACACCTTC.

This clonotype appeared a few times. This rearrangement joins TRBV18 to TRBJ2-1, with 9 bases matching TRBD2. The ends lost 5 bases at V and 8 bases at J; junction bases unmatched: 13. CDR1 is KGHSH, CDR2 LQKENI, per germline. This CDR3 spans 16 amino acids. CDR3: CASSGRLAALGDEQFF. The CDR3 DNA reads TGTGCCAGCTCAGGACGACTAGCGGCATTGGGGGATGAGCAGTTCTTC.